The present TCR beta chain was sequenced within a study of OX40 agonist ivuxolimab in advanced cancers. Concerning the study at large: Ivuxolimab, which targeted the costimulatory receptor OX40 (CD134), was an agonistic, fully human IgG2 monoclonal antibody. Intravenous ivuxolimab was administered to patients every 2 weeks at six dose levels: 0.01, 0.1, 0.3, 1.5, 3 and 10 mg/kg. Partial responses occurred in three dose-escalation patients, of whom one had hepatocellular carcinoma and two had cutaneous melanoma. The point of sequencing TCRbeta in the periphery was to test whether ivuxolimab changed TCR sequence diversity and drove clonal T-cell expansion. Of the approximately 50 dose-escalation patients, hepatocellular carcinoma was present in about 19, melanoma in roughly 15, renal cell carcinoma in 9 and head and neck cancer in 9. Prior anti-PD-1, anti-PD-L1 or anti-CTLA-4 therapy was permitted, and approximately 41% of dose-escalation patients had received checkpoint inhibitors. The dose-escalation cohort was 80% to 90% male with a mean age of approximately 59 years, ranging from roughly 23 to 90. The paper covers the monotherapy dose-escalation part of the phase I ivuxolimab trial, which included N = 52 patients. Study-level results and caveats: In partial responders in the 0.1-3.0 mg/kg groups, normalized peripheral clonal expansion was found to be among the lowest, especially among CD8+ T cells. After ivuxolimab, more expanded clones were found on average in CD8+ T cells than in CD4+ T cells. Low levels of normalized T-cell clonal expansion were also seen in some patients who did not respond. At doses from 0.1 to 3.0 mg/kg, clonal expansion was seen in both CD4+ and CD8+ blood T cells between baseline and week 6. Which antigens the clonally expanded peripheral T cells were specific for was not determined.

The CDR3 holds 14 amino acids from the cysteine to the phenylalanine. Only the CDR3 region is kept as DNA, spanning 42 bases read in frame from base 1. The V end gives up 1 base and the J end 10 bases, leaving 7 bases in the junction not matched to a gene. The germline V gene encodes CDR1 SGHTA and CDR2 FQGTGA. With regard to this clone: The antigen it binds to is not known. The sample holds no much larger clone one base away, and base qualities are not on file.

Genomic DNA was isolated from the sorted cells so that the TCRbeta CDR3 region could be sequenced. The immunoSEQ Assay was used to sequence the TCRbeta CDR3 regions. Sourced from immuneACCESS, this table was stored by TCRdb with only in-frame sequences that have V and J called. A share of the clones is absent; for the studies checked, an unresolved V gene accounts for under half, and the remainder has no known explanation. This sample gives 55,000 to 75,000 clones in total; 84% of them show up just once. The top ten hold 2% to 3% of the sample. Patients with a history of autoimmune disease or receiving systemic immunosuppression were excluded from the trial. Peripheral blood for TCR sequencing was collected from all dose cohorts at baseline, on cycle 4 day 1, and on cycle 7 day 1. Samples were obtained from an open-label, multicenter, first-in-human phase I dose-escalation trial of ivuxolimab. Adults with locally advanced or metastatic melanoma, renal cell carcinoma, hepatocellular carcinoma or head and neck squamous cell carcinoma were enrolled in the trial. Before TCR sequencing, CD4+ T cells and CD8+ T cells were sorted from peripheral blood as separate populations.

The sequence was collected from an adult with an advanced solid tumor such as melanoma, head and neck, liver or kidney cancer. Sequenced material: CD4+ or CD8+ T cells sorted from blood, taken in a trial of the OX40 agonist ivuxolimab. Rearrangement joined TRBV7-3 to TRBJ2-1; the junction holds 7 bases that match TRBD1. The nucleotide sequence is TGTGCCAGCAGCTTAAGATTTAAGGGACAGGAGCAGTTCTTC. Its protein is CASSLRFKGQEQFF.